The 32 T cell receptor beta chains given below trace back to one sample, sequenced in a study of Graves' ophthalmopathy and Graves' hyperthyroidism. As the template, RNA transcripts were used to amplify TCR beta CDR3 regions. Following a first-round RT-PCR that used HTBI primers, a second-round multiplex PCR was carried out. TCRdb re-derived calls from the multiplex PCR reads in MiXCR, one entry per CDR3 protein. The table has roughly 1.1 million distinct CDR3 sequences, about 36% seen once. The source material was peripheral blood or thyroid tissue (not recorded which). The receptors derive from an adult man with Graves' hyperthyroidism.

This clonotype has only one observation. The chain uses TRBV6-1 and TRBJ2-5; 8 bases map to TRBD2. V dropped 2 bases and J dropped 9; count of bases not matched to a gene: 8. Germline V gives CDR1 MNHNS, CDR2 SASEGT. This CDR3 comprises 14 residues. This chain's CDR3 is CASSEWRGAQPQYF. The CDR3 DNA reads TGTGCCAGCAGTGAATGGCGGGGGGCTCAGCCCCAGTACTTC.

A note on this clonotype: A much larger clone differs by one base, so this may be a read error. The chain uses TRBV7-9 and TRBJ1-1; a possible D gene is TRBD1 (5 bases). Germline CDR1 SEHNR, CDR2 FQNEAQ (reference sequence). The length of the CDR3 is 13 residues. The CDR3 DNA reads as TGTGCCAGCGGCTTAGGGACGAGCGGTGAAGCTTTCTTT. Translation: CASGLGTSGEAFF.

A word on this clonotype: This may be a read error, as it is one base from a much larger clone. This chain links TRBV10-3 with TRBJ1-2; 7 bases align to TRBD1. The germline gives CDR1 ENHRY, CDR2 SYGVKD. This CDR3 has 14 amino acids. The V segment lost 5 bases and the J segment 7 bases; nucleotides outside the gene matches: 10. The CDR3 sequence is CAISYGTGERGYTF. The CDR3 DNA reads as TGTGCCATCAGTTACGGAACAGGGGAACGTGGCTACACCTTC.

This clonotype was seen ten or more times. The chain recombines TRBV19 with TRBJ1-5; tentatively, D is TRBD1 (6 bases). The CDR3 loop spans 15 amino acids. Germline CDR1 and CDR2: LNHDA and SQIVND (reference sequence). V was trimmed by 5 bases and J by 0 bases, leaving 11 bases between them. The DNA of the CDR3 is TGTGCCAGTAGTCCAGGGGACCATAGCAATCAGCCCCAGCATTTT. Protein: CASSPGDHSNQPQHF.

Ten or more counts support this clonotype. This rearrangement joins TRBV5-1 to TRBJ1-2, with 7 bases aligning to TRBD1. The CDR3 length is 14 residues. Germline CDR1 is SGHRS and CDR2 is YFSETQ. Trimming removed 2 bases from V and 7 bases from J; junction bases left unmatched: 8. In DNA, the CDR3 is TGCGCCAGCAGCTTTCGACAGGGTGGCGCTGGCTACACCTTC. This encodes CASSFRQGGAGYTF.

This clonotype was counted a few times. V is TRBV19 and J is TRBJ2-6, with TRBD1 matching 7 bases. Trimming removed 3 bases from V and 0 bases from J; junction bases left unmatched: 14. Germline CDR1 reads LNHDA; CDR2 reads SQIVND (reference sequence). This CDR3 has 20 residues. The CDR3 DNA reads TGTGCCAGTAGTATTAAGGTCTTCCAGGGGGTAGTCTCTGGGGCCAACGTCCTGACTTTC. This codes for CASSIKVFQGVVSGANVLTF.

Comment on this clonotype: The germline gene is not matched at one end of the junction; a read error may be the cause. The J gene is TRBJ2-7, the V gene TRBV15, with 8 bases identical to TRBD1. This CDR3 spans 15 amino acids. From germline, CDR1 is LNHNV and CDR2 YYDKDF (reference sequence). The CDR3 DNA is TGTGCCTGCGAAACGGCCGGGACAGGCTCCCACGAGCAGTACTTC. Translated: CACETAGTGSHEQYF.

This clonotype was counted between two and nine times. The V call is TRBV7-9, the J call TRBJ1-1; D is ambiguous. Trimming shortened V by 5 bases and J by 1 base, and 11 bases separated the two germline ends. Germline V lookup: CDR1 SEHNR, CDR2 FQNEAQ (reference sequence). The CDR3 spans 14 residues. The chain's CDR3 is CASSRQQENTEAFF. Here the CDR3 DNA reads TGTGCCAGCAGCCGTCAGCAAGAGAACACTGAAGCTTTCTTT.

This clonotype was seen ten or more times. CDR3 residues: CSVSRGNAGDEKLFF. CDR3 coding DNA: TGCAGCGTCAGTCGCGGCAATGCAGGGGATGAAAAACTGTTTTTT. The chain carries TRBV29-1 and TRBJ1-4, with D maybe TRBD1 (6 bases). The V gene lost 6 bases and the J gene lost 6 bases, with 20 bases spanning the gap. Germline V gene lookup returns CDR1 SQVTM and CDR2 ANQGSEA. The CDR3 runs to 15 residues.

Notes on this clonotype: One base away lies a much larger clone, so this may be a sequencing read error. This chain links TRBV2 with TRBJ1-4; D unclear. The CDR3 contains 16 residues. The V end lost 3 bases, the J end lost 4 bases, and 15 bases lay between the germline ends. The germline CDR1 and CDR2 sequences are SNHLY and FYNNEI. In DNA, the CDR3 is TGTGCCAGCAGTGACGAGACGGGCGCCGTTAATGAAAAACTGTTTTTT. It is translated as CASSDETGAVNEKLFF.

The table lists this clonotype with many counts. The chain combines TRBV25-1 with TRBJ1-1; D gene unclear. The CDR3 loop spans 15 amino acids. V lost 0 bases and J lost 6, with 14 bases in between. Germline V lookup: CDR1 MGHDK, CDR2 SYGVNS. As DNA, the CDR3 is TGTGCCAGCAGTGAATATGGACGGGCCCGGGCTGAAGCTTTCTTT. This codes for CASSEYGRARAEAFF.

Comments on this clonotype: Being one base from a much bigger clone, this may be a read error. The rearrangement links TRBV9 to TRBJ2-5, with 7 nucleotides matching TRBD2. In germline, CDR1 is SGDLS, CDR2 YYNGEE. The CDR3 contains 16 residues. The CDR3 DNA reads TGTGCCAGCAGCGACCTAGCGGAACATTACCAAGGGACCCAGTACTTC. This codes for CASSDLAEHYQGTQYF.

The genes are TRBV2 and TRBJ1-2; the match to TRBD1 covers 10 bases. V lost 6 bases and J lost 3; bases outside the gene matches: 4. From germline, CDR1 is SNHLY and CDR2 FYNNEI. The CDR3 covers 14 residues. The CDR3 region has the DNA TGTGCCAGCAGGGGGACAGGGGTTGACTATGGCTACACCTTC. Its translation is CASRGTGVDYGYTF.

This clonotype showed up many times. This rearrangement joins TRBV20-1 to TRBJ2-5; D unclear. Trimming took off 6 bases at V and 5 bases at J, with 13 bases between the two ends. Germline V lookup: CDR1 DFQATT, CDR2 SNEGSKA (reference sequence). The CDR3 sequence is 12 residues long. The CDR3 protein is CSAPDLLETQYF. The CDR3 coding sequence is TGCAGTGCGCCGGACCTGCTGGAGACCCAGTACTTC.

This chain links TRBV7-9 with TRBJ2-7, with 15 bases fitting TRBD2. CDR3 size: 18 residues. Germline V gene lookup returns CDR1 SEHNR and CDR2 FQNEAQ (reference sequence). Losses at the gene ends were 9 bases for V and 0 bases for J; bases not matched to a gene: 12. The CDR3 region is CASPPPGTSGRSSYEQYF. The CDR3 DNA is TGTGCCAGTCCCCCGCCCGGGACTAGCGGGAGGAGCTCCTACGAGCAGTACTTC. Combining the CDR3 with reference TRBV7-9 and TRBJ2-7 gives the whole variable domain DTGVSQNPRHKITKRGQNVTFRCDPISEHNRLYWYRQTLGQGPEFLTYFQNEAQLEKSRLLSDRFSAERPKGSFSTLEIQRTEQGDSAMYLCASPPPGTSGRSSYEQYFGPGTRLTVT.

This clonotype has a count of ten or more. CDR3 in DNA: TGTGCCACCAGCAGCGAACCGACAGGGGCCGACACTGAAGCTTTCTTT. Protein sequence: CATSSEPTGADTEAFF. This chain connects TRBV15 to TRBJ1-1; TRBD1 matches 8 bases. J gave up 3 bases and V 3 bases, and 9 bases lay outside the gene matches. The germline V gene encodes CDR1 LNHNV and CDR2 YYDKDF (reference sequence). The CDR3 consists of 16 residues. Using reference TRBV15 and TRBJ1-1 for the parts outside the CDR3, the full variable domain is DAMVIQNPRYQVTQFGKPVTLSCSQTLNHNVMYWYQQKSSQAPKLLFHYYDKDFNNEADTPDNFQSRRPNTSFCFLDIRSPGLGDTAMYLCATSSEPTGADTEAFFGQGTRLTVV.

The sample holds one count of this clonotype. A junction boundary mismatches the germline segment, possibly from a read error. The chain employs TRBV12-3 or TRBV12-4 and TRBJ1-3; D might be TRBD1 (5 bases). The CDR3 covers 19 residues. The CDR3, as DNA: TGTGCCAGCAGTATAGCCTGGGAGACAGCCTCTATAACTGGAAACACCATATATTTT. Protein sequence: CASSIAWETASITGNTIYF.

The chain couples TRBV15 to TRBJ2-7, with a tentative D call TRBD1 (6 bases). V lost 1 base to trimming and J lost 2 bases, with 9 bases between them. This CDR3 spans 14 amino acids. Germline values: CDR1 LNHNV, CDR2 YYDKDF (reference sequence). As DNA, the CDR3 is TGTGCCACCAGCAGAGTCAGGGGTACCTACGAGCAGTACTTC. The encoded protein is CATSRVRGTYEQYF.

This clonotype was counted at least ten times. The chain couples TRBV9 to TRBJ2-7; D gene ambiguous. Germline loops: CDR1 SGDLS, CDR2 YYNGEE. The V end was cut by 4 bases, the J end by 1 base, with 12 bases between. This CDR3 region has 14 residues. CDR3 region: CASSIGQTSYEQYF. The CDR3 bases are TGTGCCAGCAGCATTGGGCAGACATCCTACGAGCAGTACTTC.

In this sample, this clonotype turned up many times. The chain links TRBV10-3 to TRBJ1-2; TRBD1 might be the D (6 bases). This CDR3 has 14 amino acids. Germline loops: CDR1 ENHRY, CDR2 SYGVKD. V was pared by 8 bases and J by 4 bases, with 17 bases between. The DNA of the CDR3 is TGTGCCATCCAGGAGGGGGTTAGAGGCTATGGCTACACCTTC. Its translation: CAIQEGVRGYGYTF.

The sample holds many counts of this clonotype. The chain is built from TRBV10-3 and TRBJ2-2, with TRBD1 identical over 10 bases. Looked up from germline, CDR1 is ENHRY and CDR2 is SYGVKD. V trimming: 4 bases; J trimming: 6 bases; junction bases outside the gene matches: 5. This CDR3 has 15 amino acids. Here the CDR3 DNA reads TGTGCCATCAGTGGGACAGGGGGTGCGTCCGGGGAGCTGTTTTTT. Its translation: CAISGTGGASGELFF.

This clonotype has ten or more counts. V and J are TRBV29-1 and TRBJ2-7; D is ambiguous. The CDR3 is 13 residues long. From germline, CDR1 is SQVTM and CDR2 ANQGSEA. Trimming removed 2 bases at V and 3 bases at J, with 11 bases between. The CDR3 coding sequence is TGCAGCGTTGAACGGATAGGGTTCTACGAGCAGTACTTC. This codes for CSVERIGFYEQYF.

The chain has TRBV24-1 and TRBJ2-2; D call uncertain. CDR1 and CDR2 (germline): KGHDR, SFDVKD. This CDR3 has 14 amino acids. CDR3 sequence: CARLSPANTGELFF. The CDR3 bases are TGTGCTAGATTGAGCCCCGCGAACACCGGGGAGCTGTTTTTT.

This clonotype was seen a handful of times. The V call is TRBV20-1, the J call TRBJ2-5; D tentatively fits TRBD1 or TRBD2 (6 bases each). V was shortened by 0 bases and J by 4 bases, with 12 bases between the two germline ends. CDR1 and CDR2 (germline): DFQATT, SNEGSKA (reference sequence). The CDR3 loop spans 14 amino acids. The CDR3 is CSARDLRGAETQYF. The DNA for the CDR3 is TGCAGTGCTAGAGATTTAAGGGGGGCAGAGACCCAGTACTTC.

Comment on this clonotype: Given a much more abundant clone one base away, this may be a read error. The gene calls are TRBV20-1 and TRBJ1-5, with D uncertain. The length of the CDR3 is 12 residues. Per the germline V gene, CDR1 is DFQATT and CDR2 is SNEGSKA (reference sequence). The CDR3 nucleotides read TGCAGTGCCGGGCGGGATCATCAGCCCCATCATTTT. It specifies CSAGRDHQPHHF.

The chain joins TRBV9 to TRBJ1-2; 10 bases fit TRBD1. Germline CDR1 SGDLS, CDR2 YYNGEE. This CDR3 is 16 amino acids long. The junction had 9 bases not matched to a gene; V was cut back by 3 bases and J by 4 bases. The CDR3 nucleotides read TGTGCCAGCAGCGCCGACAGGGGGCGAATACCCTATGGCTACACCTTC. Translated: CASSADRGRIPYGYTF.

The rearrangement joins TRBV2 to TRBJ2-1; TRBD2 matches at 12 bases. Germline V gene data show CDR1 as SNHLY and CDR2 as FYNNEI. The CDR3 totals 15 residues. J gave up 8 bases and V 11 bases, and 13 bases lay outside the gene matches. CDR3 in DNA: TGTGCCTGTTCGAGGACTAGCGGGAACGACGATGAGCAGTTCTTC. It codes for CACSRTSGNDDEQFF.

This clonotype has a count of ten or more. This chain joins TRBV20-1 and TRBJ1-1; D gene uncertain. Germline V gene data show CDR1 as DFQATT and CDR2 as SNEGSKA (reference sequence). Trimming took 4 bases from V and 3 from J, leaving 6 bases between them. This CDR3 comprises 11 residues. The CDR3 spells CSAKRDTEAFF. In DNA form, the CDR3 reads TGCAGTGCTAAAAGGGACACTGAAGCTTTCTTT.

This clonotype occurred many times. The chain recombines TRBV12-3 or TRBV12-4 with TRBJ2-5; D may be TRBD1 (6 bases). The CDR3 contains 14 residues. The V and J ends lost 7 bases and 4 bases respectively, with 16 bases between them. The CDR3 coding sequence is TGTGCCAGCACATCGACAGGTCTGGGAGAGACCCAGTACTTC. It translates to CASTSTGLGETQYF.

This clonotype was seen ten or more times. V and J are TRBV20-1 and TRBJ2-5; no clear D. V was shortened by 3 bases and J by 1 base, with 12 bases between the two germline ends. CDR1 and CDR2 from the germline V gene are DFQATT and SNEGSKA (reference sequence). The CDR3 totals 14 residues. CDR3 DNA: TGCAGTGCTAGGGAGCCACAGCTCCAAGAGACCCAGTACTTC. Translated, it gives CSAREPQLQETQYF.

This clonotype was found many times. This chain links TRBV10-3 with TRBJ1-1; D gene uncertain. Trimming removed 11 bases at V and 1 base at J, with 20 bases between. The CDR3 spans 15 residues. CDR1 ENHRY and CDR2 SYGVKD come from the germline V gene. DNA for the CDR3: TGTGCCTCGACCCAAATCGGAGACAAGAACACTGAAGCTTTCTTT. Translation gives CASTQIGDKNTEAFF.

Regarding this clonotype: A much larger clone lies a single base off, so this may be a read error. V is TRBV7-6 and J is TRBJ2-2; no clear D gene. Looked up from germline, CDR1 is SGHVS and CDR2 is FNYEAQ. This CDR3 has 13 residues. In nucleotides, the CDR3 is TGTGCCGGCAGCCCAGTCGAGGCCGGGGAGCTGTTTTTT. Protein: CAGSPVEAGELFF.